Here is one T cell receptor beta chain with its context. This specimen belongs to a study of cytomegalovirus exposure and HLA in healthy donors. Researchers ran the PCR with 60 Vbeta and 13 Jbeta primers. Method: immunoSEQ multiplex PCR; TCRdb's copy keeps in-frame clones and lacks some. The profile shows roughly 200,000 clones, about 80% of them singletons. Germline assignment: CDR1 SGHDN and CDR2 FVKESK. CDR3 size: 12 residues. The V and J ends lost 1 base and 8 bases respectively, with 8 bases between them. Nominal health characterized the donors when sampled, though unrecorded immune exposures were likely.

The clonotype was recovered from a woman aged 40 to 50 in good health and CMV-seronegative. The rearrangement links TRBV14 to TRBJ1-1; no clear D. The sample was PBMCs. The CDR3 DNA follows: TGTGCCAGCAGCCAAGTTTCAACAGAAGCTTTCTTT. It translates to CASSQVSTEAFF.